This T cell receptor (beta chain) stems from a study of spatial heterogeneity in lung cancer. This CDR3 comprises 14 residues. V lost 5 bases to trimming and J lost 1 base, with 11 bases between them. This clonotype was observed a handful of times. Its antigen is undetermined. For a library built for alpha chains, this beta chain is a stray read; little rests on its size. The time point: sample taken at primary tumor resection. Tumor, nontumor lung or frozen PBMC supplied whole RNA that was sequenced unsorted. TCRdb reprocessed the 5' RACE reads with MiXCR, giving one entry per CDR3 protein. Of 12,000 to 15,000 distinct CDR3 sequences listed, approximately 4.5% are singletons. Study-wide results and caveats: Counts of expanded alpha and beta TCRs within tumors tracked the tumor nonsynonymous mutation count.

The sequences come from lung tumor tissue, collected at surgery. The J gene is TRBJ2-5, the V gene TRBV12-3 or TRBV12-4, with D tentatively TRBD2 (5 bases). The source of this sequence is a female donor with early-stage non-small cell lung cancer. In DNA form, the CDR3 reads TGTGCCAGCAGTCGAATCCGGGGCCAAGAGACCCAGTACTTC. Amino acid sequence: CASSRIRGQETQYF.